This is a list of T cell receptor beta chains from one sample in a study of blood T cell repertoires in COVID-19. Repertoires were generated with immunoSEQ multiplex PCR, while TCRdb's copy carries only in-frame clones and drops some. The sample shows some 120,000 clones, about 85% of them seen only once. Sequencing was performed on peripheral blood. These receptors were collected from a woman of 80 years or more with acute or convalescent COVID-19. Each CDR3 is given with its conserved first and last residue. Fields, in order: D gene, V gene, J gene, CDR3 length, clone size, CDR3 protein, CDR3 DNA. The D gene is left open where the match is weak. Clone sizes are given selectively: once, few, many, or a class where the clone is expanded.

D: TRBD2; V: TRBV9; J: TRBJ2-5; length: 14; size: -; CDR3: CASSVGLAGETQYF; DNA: TGTGCCAGCAGCGTAGGGCTAGCGGGGGAGACCCAGTACTTC
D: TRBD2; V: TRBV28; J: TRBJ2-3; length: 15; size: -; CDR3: CASSYRGGVSDTQYF; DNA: TGTGCCAGCAGTTACCGGGGGGGCGTATCAGATACGCAGTATTTT
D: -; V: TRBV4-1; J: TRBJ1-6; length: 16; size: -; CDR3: CASSQDQPGSNSPLHF; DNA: TGCGCCAGCAGCCAAGATCAGCCAGGGTCGAATTCACCCCTCCACTTT
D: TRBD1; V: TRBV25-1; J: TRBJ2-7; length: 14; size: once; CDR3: CASSKGQASYEQYF; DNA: TGTGCCAGCAGCAAGGGACAGGCGTCTTACGAGCAGTACTTC
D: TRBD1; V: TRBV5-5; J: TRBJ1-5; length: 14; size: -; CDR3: CVSSVGTGHQPQHF; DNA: TGTGTCAGCAGCGTGGGGACAGGTCATCAGCCCCAGCATTTT
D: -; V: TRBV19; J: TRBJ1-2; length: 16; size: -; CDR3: CASRQWAGASLYGYTF; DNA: TGTGCCAGTAGGCAATGGGCGGGGGCATCCCTCTATGGCTACACCTTC
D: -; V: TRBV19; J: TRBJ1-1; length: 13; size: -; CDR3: CASMGSTRTEAFF; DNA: TGTGCCAGCATGGGCTCAACACGCACTGAAGCTTTCTTT
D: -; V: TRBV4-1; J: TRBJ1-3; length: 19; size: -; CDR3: CASSQVFLGSKQVRNTIYF; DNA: TGCGCCAGCAGCCAAGTCTTTCTCGGTAGTAAACAGGTTCGAAACACCATATATTTT
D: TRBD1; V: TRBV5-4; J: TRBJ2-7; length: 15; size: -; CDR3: CASSNLGTGTYEQYF; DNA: TGTGCCAGCAGCAACCTCGGGACAGGGACCTACGAGCAGTACTTC
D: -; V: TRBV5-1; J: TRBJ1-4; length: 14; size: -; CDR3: CASSLGGLNEKLFF; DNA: TGCGCCAGCAGCTTGGGAGGGCTAAATGAAAAACTGTTTTTT
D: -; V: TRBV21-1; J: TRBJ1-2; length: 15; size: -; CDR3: CASKAGGLVNYGYTF; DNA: TGTGCCAGCAAGGCAGGGGGCTTAGTTAACTATGGCTACACCTTC
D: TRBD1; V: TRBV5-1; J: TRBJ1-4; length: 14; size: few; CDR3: CASSLKGQDEKLFF; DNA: TGCGCCAGCAGCTTGAAGGGACAGGATGAAAAACTGTTTTTT
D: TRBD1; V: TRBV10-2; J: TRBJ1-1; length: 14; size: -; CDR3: CASRTGTGSFKAFF; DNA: TGCGCCAGCAGAACCGGGACAGGGTCATTTAAAGCTTTCTTT
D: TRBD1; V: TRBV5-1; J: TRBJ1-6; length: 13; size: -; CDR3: CASRRDREDPLHF; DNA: TGCGCCAGCAGAAGGGACAGGGAGGATCCCCTCCACTTT
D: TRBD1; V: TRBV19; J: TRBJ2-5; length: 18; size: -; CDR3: CASSILKGPDRGQETQYF; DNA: TGTGCCAGTAGTATCCTGAAGGGGCCGGACAGGGGGCAGGAGACCCAGTACTTC
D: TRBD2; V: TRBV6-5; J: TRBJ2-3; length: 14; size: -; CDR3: CASSYFRGEDTQYF; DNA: TGTGCCAGCAGTTACTTCCGGGGGGAAGATACGCAGTATTTT
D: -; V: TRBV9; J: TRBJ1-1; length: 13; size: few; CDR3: CASSYSSSTEAFF; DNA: TGTGCCAGCAGCTACTCTTCGAGCACTGAAGCTTTCTTT
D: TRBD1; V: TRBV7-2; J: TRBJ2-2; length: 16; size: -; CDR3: CASSLVGTGASGELFF; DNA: TGTGCCAGCAGCTTAGTGGGGACAGGGGCCTCCGGGGAGCTGTTTTTT
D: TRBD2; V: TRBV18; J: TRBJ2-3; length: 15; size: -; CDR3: CASSPAGGPSDTQYF; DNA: TGTGCCAGCTCACCCGCGGGGGGGCCATCAGATACGCAGTATTTT
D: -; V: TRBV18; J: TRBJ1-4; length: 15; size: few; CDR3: CASSPPVRDHEKLFF; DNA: TGTGCCAGCTCACCACCGGTCAGGGATCATGAAAAACTGTTTTTT
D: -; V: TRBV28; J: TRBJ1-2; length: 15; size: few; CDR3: CASSASTGNYYGYTF; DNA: TGTGCCAGCAGTGCATCCACAGGGAATTACTATGGCTACACCTTC
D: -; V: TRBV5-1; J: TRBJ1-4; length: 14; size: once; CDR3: CASSPDSYNEKLFF; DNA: TGCGCCAGCAGCCCCGACAGCTATAATGAAAAACTGTTTTTT
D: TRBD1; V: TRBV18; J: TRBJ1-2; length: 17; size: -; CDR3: CASSRDVGTVTNYGYTF; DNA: TGTGCCAGCTCGAGGGATGTTGGGACAGTTACTAACTATGGCTACACCTTC
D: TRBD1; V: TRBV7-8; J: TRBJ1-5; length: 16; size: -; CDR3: CASSPRQGQGNQPQHF; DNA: TGTGCCAGCAGTCCCCGGCAGGGACAGGGGAATCAGCCCCAGCATTTT
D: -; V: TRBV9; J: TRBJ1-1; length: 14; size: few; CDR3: CASSPFREETEAFF; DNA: TGTGCCAGCAGCCCGTTCAGGGAAGAAACTGAAGCTTTCTTT
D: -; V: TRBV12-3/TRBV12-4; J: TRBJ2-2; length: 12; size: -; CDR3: CASSSDTGELFF; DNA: TGTGCCAGCAGTTCGGACACCGGGGAGCTGTTTTTT